This TCR beta chain appears in the sequencing data of a study of cytomegalovirus exposure and HLA in healthy donors (dated by TCRdb to between 2016 and 2019). Regarding the study in general: An earlier analysis of around 600 of the donors reported 276 Gb of sequence data and some 100 million unique TCR beta sequences from about 200 million T cells. Roughly 300 gigabases of sequencing data and approximately 91 million unique TCR sequences made up an early release that covered over 550 HLA-typed donors. Of the 350 to 400 genotyped donors, approximately 80% fell in the genetic ancestry cluster associated with self-reported Caucasian donors. The study was designed to test whether signatures of past pathogen exposure could be identified by cataloging public T cell receptors. Using immunosequencing, the study profiled T cell repertoires from around 680 subjects and related those repertoires to cytomegalovirus serostatus. Along with the approximately 700-subject first cohort, a separate validation cohort of roughly 110 different subjects was used. To predict cytomegalovirus infection status, the study combined high-throughput TCR immunosequencing, statistical association of individual TCRs with disease status, and machine learning. To study patterns of TCR occurrence, a later analysis re-analyzed previously published TCR beta repertoires from under 750 donors and added high-resolution HLA genotyping. In the later analysis, no new phenotypic data were used to find candidate immune exposures; instead, reliance was placed on TCR beta sequences and their occurrence across donors. An earlier analysis of around 580 of the donors used high-throughput TCR beta sequencing to judge whether each TCR beta V gene segment behaved as functional or pseudogenic. Alongside the repertoire data, information on donor age, sex, ethnicity and CMV serostatus was compiled. In a later genetic analysis, genome-wide SNP genotypes for about three fifths of the 666 donors were used, and that subset was treated as a discovery cohort. Every repertoire in the discovery cohort had been generated on one and the same sequencing platform. HLA typing included class I and class II loci at four-digit resolution. Typing coverage differed by locus: A, B, C, DRB1 and DQB1 were typed in about 629-630 donors, DQA1 in approximately 520, DPA1 in around 580, and DPB1 in around 490. Because of strong linkage in the cohort, roughly five DR-DQ haplotypes were treated as single units for association and clustering. Among approximately 370 genotyped donors of the cohort, an average of approximately 240,000 unique TCR beta nucleotide sequences was sequenced per donor, of which about 18% were non-productive. Findings and caveats that apply to the study as a whole: A few of the identified cytomegalovirus-associated TCR beta chains were confirmed in vitro to be specific for cytomegalovirus antigens. According to a later analysis, parvovirus B19, influenza, CMV and Epstein-Barr virus appeared linked to several top co-occurrence clusters. According to a later analysis, most CMV-associated TCR beta chains appeared to be HLA-restricted, and the HLA associations seemed to be driven largely by CMV exposure. Correlated functional status among segregating V segments might reflect linkage disequilibrium, but an unknown experimental factor could not be ruled out. In a later genetic analysis, fewer N-insertions in productive TCRs were reported among donors in an Asian-associated ancestry cluster than the approximately 670-donor mean. A further reported finding was that TCR beta sequences accurately predicted the HLA-A and HLA-B alleles for most subjects in the first cohort. Broadly in line with IMGT annotations, most TCR beta V segments showed up in productive rearrangements about 90% or about 30% of the time in an earlier analysis of 450 to 750 of the donors. Roughly uniform sequencing depth across donors was assumed in presence/absence analyses, although this assumption may not hold. Over 15 rarely observed V segments, including chromosome 9 orphons, were excluded from the earlier analysis of several hundred of the donors because counts were too low. For the cohort, immune exposure information was limited to CMV serostatus. A later analysis associated 16,951 TCR beta sequences with specific HLA alleles at a false discovery rate of 0.05. In a later analysis, TCR association rates were found to vary across HLA loci, with the most associated TCRs seen for DRB1 alleles and the fewest for HLA-C alleles. Because HLA typing was unavailable for some donors at each locus, only the typed subset was used in association tests. V-gene and J-gene trimming of TCR beta chains was associated with a missense DCLRE1C variant in a later genetic analysis, and the association was replicated in an independent cohort. It was suggested by the authors that the approach could potentially be generalized to other disease states and immunological phenotypes. A total of 150 to 200 TCR beta chains were listed by the study as associated with cytomegalovirus. In a later analysis, HLA-associated TCR beta chains showed more clonal expansion and lower generation probabilities than non-associated chains that were equally common. Most TCR sequences were seen in very few donors, while some public TCRs were found in many individuals. The cohort was sequenced for TCR beta chains only, and without alpha or paired-chain data the features that could be detected were limited. A group of highly shared sequence variants was considered likely to be a technical artifact of the sequencing pipeline. Assigning TCR associations to individual alleles was difficult when HLA alleles, especially DR and DQ, strongly co-occurred. Cytomegalovirus status was reported to be diagnosed by the classifier with high specificity and sensitivity in both the original and validation cohorts. Some IMGT-functional V segments, including TRBV6-2 and TRBV6-3, could not be distinguished by the 87-base-pair reads and were therefore excluded.

Library creation used the immunoSEQ multiplex PCR assay. The multiplex PCR relied on a mix of 60 forward primers for TCR Vbeta segments and 13 reverse primers for TCR Jbeta segments. Amplification of the CDR3 region of rearranged TCR beta genes was performed with a multiplex PCR assay on genomic DNA. The Illumina HiSeq System was used to sequence the amplified TCR beta libraries as 87-base-pair reads. Per the source publication's procedure: A later analysis counted about 80 million unique TCR beta chains across the 600 to 850 repertoires, and around 12 million of these chains were shared by at least two donors. A nearest-neighbor algorithm error-corrected the raw reads and collapsed the reads into unique sequences, merging closely related sequences to remove PCR and sequencing errors. CDR3 sequences were aligned to IMGT reference sequences to assign V, D and J gene segments. For a sequence to be retained, at least a six-nucleotide match to both a V gene segment and a J gene segment was required. Rearrangements were classified as productive when the CDR3 lacked stop codons and remained in frame with V and J, and all other rearrangements were classified as non-productive. Following IMGT convention, CDR3 was defined as the stretch from the second conserved V-encoded cysteine up to the conserved J-encoded phenylalanine. Sequences without an unambiguous match to a single V gene segment were excluded from the earlier analysis of several hundred of the donors. An earlier analysis of a few hundred of the donors called V segments functional above 56.7% productive rearrangements and segregating when the between-donor standard deviation exceeded 5%. A statistical classification framework was developed to diagnose cytomegalovirus status using the catalog of TCR beta chain sequences. In a later analysis, TCR nucleotide sequences were compared against IMGT/GENE-DB human TR gene sequences so that V and J genes could be assigned. Using the TCRdist pipeline, a later analysis assigned CDR3 sequences along with most-parsimonious VDJ recombination scenarios. A later analysis defined each TCR beta chain by its CDR3 amino acid sequence plus V-gene family, and excluded reads lacking a unique V-gene family. To address suspected cross-contamination and a sequencing artifact, a later analysis removed several hundred highly shared, low-generation-probability nucleotide sequences. In a later analysis, a clonal expansion index for each public chain was calculated from normalized within-repertoire ranks of inferred template counts. A later analysis computed generation probabilities with a VDJ recombination model fitted to out-of-frame rearrangements, and checked the results against IGoR. A later analysis scored TCR-TCR, TCR-HLA and TCR-CMV co-occurrence with hypergeometric tests, applying a repertoire-size bias correction to TCR pairs. To estimate false discovery rates, a later analysis permuted the HLA or CMV assignments 20 times. In a later analysis, co-occurring TCRs were grouped with DBSCAN, and TCRdist sequence similarity was added when clustering was performed within HLA-allele-positive subsets. Co-occurrence clustering excluded repertoires with fewer than 30,000 or more than 120,000 public chains, plus five with anomalous nucleotide sharing. TCRdb took over this immuneACCESS table, retaining in-frame rearrangements with V and J assigned. Such tables are incomplete; in checked studies, under half of the missing clones stem from an unresolved V gene, and the remainder is unexplained. D and trimming were read from the DNA, whereas the V and J calls and clone size are those reported in that table. Across this sample there are about 180,000 clones, with 80% to 90% seen only once. 4% to 6% of the sample goes to the ten largest clones.

Concerning this clone: What antigen it recognizes has not been identified. The junction shows a germline mismatch at one end, possibly a read error. Distinct nucleotide sequences in the sample also encode this CDR3.

The cohort consisted of approximately 670 healthy bone marrow donors. All cohort members were sampled while nominally healthy, although unrecorded immune exposures were likely present. The donor tested CMV seropositive, placing the donor among the approximately 290 seropositive members of the cohort. A peripheral blood sample was collected from each donor, and TCR beta sequencing was performed on peripheral blood mononuclear cells. Genomic DNA extraction from the blood cell samples was performed with the Qiagen DNeasy Blood Extraction Kit. The germline V gene (reference sequence) supplies CDR1 LNHDA and CDR2 SQIVND. Taken from cysteine to phenylalanine, the CDR3 has 14 residues. Just CDR3 DNA is preserved here, 42 bases in frame from base 1.

This TCR was sampled from a girl aged 10 to 17 in good health and CMV-seropositive. Specimen: PBMCs. The rearranged chain carries TRBV19 and TRBJ1-2; D gene: possibly TRBD1, on 6 matching bases. The DNA sequence is TGTGCCAGTAGGGACAGAGGGGGAAATGTGGGCTATACCTTC. Its translation is CASRDRGGNVGYTF. The reference TRBV19 and TRBJ1-2 proteins fill in what lies around the CDR3, so the full variable domain reads DGGITQSPKYLFRKEGQNVTLSCEQNLNHDAMYWYRQDPGQGLRLIYYSQIVNDFQKGDIAEGYSVSREKKESFPLTVTSAQKNPTAFYLCASRDRGGNVGYTFGSGTRLTVV.